This TCR beta chain was recovered during a study of control samples from healthy donors and cancer patients. Clones were read by immunoSEQ multiplex PCR, and TCRdb kept only the in-frame ones, dropping some. The sample holds about 170,000 clones, around 91% seen once. CDR3 size: 15 residues. Losses at the gene ends were 4 bases for V and 9 bases for J; bases not matched to a gene: 9. The germline gives CDR1 SGHTS, CDR2 YDEGEE. The V gene is TRBV5-8, the J gene TRBJ2-1; 11 bases match TRBD2. Input material: blood. The receptor was derived from a woman younger than 45 in good health. CDR3 DNA sequence: TGTGCCAGCAGCCAAATAGCGGGAGGGCCGGGTGAGCAGTTCTTC. Translation: CASSQIAGGPGEQFF.